These 23 T cell receptor beta chains share one sample of origin, sequenced in a study of blood T cells in healthy people across ages. Through a sample-barcoded 5' primer and a J-beta primer mix, a second PCR was run for about 7 to 12 cycles. TCRdb fed the 5' RACE reads into MiXCR, producing one record per CDR3 protein. The profile shows some 1.5 million distinct CDR3 sequences, over 25% of them singletons. Sequencing used blood. These receptor sequences come from a woman aged 30 to 39 in good health.

This chain links TRBV7-6 with TRBJ2-1; TRBD2 aligns across 14 bases. CDR3 size: 16 residues. The V gene's germline CDR1 is SGHVS and CDR2 FNYEAQ. V lost 5 bases and J lost 7; bases outside the gene matches: 7. The chain's CDR3 is CASSRRLAGGLNEQFF. The CDR3 DNA is TGTGCCAGCAGCCGCCGACTAGCGGGGGGGCTTAATGAGCAGTTCTTC.

This clonotype was found many times. The chain recombines TRBV5-1 with TRBJ2-7; a weak D match, TRBD1 (6 bases). CDR1 and CDR2 (germline): SGHRS, YFSETQ. V lost 3 bases to trimming and J lost 2 bases, with 9 bases between them. The CDR3 sequence is 13 residues long. The CDR3 DNA sequence: TGCGCCAGCAGCTGGGACAAGCCCTACGAGCAGTACTTC. Translation: CASSWDKPYEQYF.

The chain combines TRBV5-1 with TRBJ2-3, with 14 bases aligning to TRBD2. The germline CDR1 and CDR2 sequences are SGHRS and YFSETQ. The CDR3 is 16 residues long. With 4 bases clipped from V and 4 bases from J, the junction kept 5 bases outside the gene matches. Here the CDR3 DNA reads TGCGCCAGCAGCACCGGGACTAGCGGGAGCTCAGATACGCAGTATTTT. Residues: CASSTGTSGSSDTQYF.

This clonotype showed up just a few times. CDR3 sequence: CASTRGGGTFYEQYF. The CDR3, as DNA: TGTGCCAGCACCAGGGGAGGAGGGACCTTCTACGAGCAGTACTTC. The chain carries TRBV6-2 or TRBV6-3 and TRBJ2-7; D might be TRBD1 or TRBD2, each matching 6 bases. The CDR3 runs 15 residues. Germline CDR1 is MNHEY and CDR2 is SVGEGT. V was pared by 7 bases and J by 3 bases, with 19 bases between.

The chain is built from TRBV5-1 and TRBJ2-1, with a weak D call TRBD2 (6 bases). The CDR3 extends over 15 amino acids. Trimming shortened V by 4 bases and J by 8 bases, and 19 bases separated the two germline ends. Looked up from germline, CDR1 is SGHRS and CDR2 is YFSETQ. The chain's CDR3 is CASSQTSNPEHEQFF. CDR3 nucleotide sequence: TGCGCCAGCAGCCAAACTAGCAACCCGGAACATGAGCAGTTCTTC.

This clonotype has a count of ten or more. The J gene is TRBJ1-5, the V gene TRBV3-1; D remains ambiguous. CDR1 is LGHDT, CDR2 YNNKEL, per germline (reference sequence). The V and J ends lost 1 base and 5 bases respectively, with 9 bases between them. The CDR3 length is 14 residues. The CDR3 here is CASSQATVDQPQHF. As DNA, the CDR3 is TGTGCCAGCAGCCAAGCAACGGTTGATCAGCCCCAGCATTTT.

J is TRBJ1-5 and V is TRBV10-3; D is unclear. Germline lookup yields CDR1 ENHRY and CDR2 SYGVKD. This CDR3 is built from 15 residues. Trimming cost V 4 bases and J 2 bases, with 12 bases left between them. In DNA form, the CDR3 reads TGTGCCATCAGTGCGGAGACTCGGGGCAATCAGCCCCAGCATTTT. Amino acids: CAISAETRGNQPQHF.

This clonotype was found a few times. The genes are TRBV5-1 and TRBJ1-6; 11 nucleotides line up with TRBD1. Germline lookup yields CDR1 SGHRS and CDR2 YFSETQ. The ends lost 1 base at V and 7 bases at J; junction bases unmatched: 10. The CDR3 is made up of 18 amino acids. The CDR3 sequence is CASSLQNSDRGPNSPLHF. CDR3 DNA sequence: TGCGCCAGCAGCTTGCAGAACTCGGACAGGGGGCCAAATTCACCCCTCCACTTT.

There are a few counts of this clonotype. This chain uses TRBV12-3 or TRBV12-4 with TRBJ2-1; D remains unclear. CDR3 length: 14 amino acids. V was shortened by 3 bases and J by 7 bases, with 13 bases between the two germline ends. Here the CDR3 DNA reads TGTGCCAGCAGTTTCGGGCCTAGGCTGAATGAGCAGTTCTTC. It codes for CASSFGPRLNEQFF.

This clonotype was picked up a small number of times. V gene TRBV5-1 combines with J gene TRBJ1-4; D gene ambiguous. CDR1 and CDR2 (germline): SGHRS, YFSETQ. The CDR3 is made up of 16 amino acids. V lost 2 bases to trimming and J lost 0 bases, with 11 bases between them. DNA of the CDR3: TGCGCCAGCAGCTTACCTAACAGTGCAACTAATGAAAAACTGTTTTTT. This sequence encodes CASSLPNSATNEKLFF. Full variable domain (remainder filled in from reference TRBV5-1 and TRBJ1-4): KAGVTQTPRYLIKTRGQQVTLSCSPISGHRSVSWYQQTPGQGLQFLFEYFSETQRNKGNFPGRFSGRQFSNSRSEMNVSTLELGDSALYLCASSLPNSATNEKLFFGSGTQLSVL.

This chain joins TRBV12-3 or TRBV12-4 and TRBJ1-3, with D tentatively TRBD1 (6 bases). This CDR3 comprises 14 residues. The V end was cut by 5 bases, the J end by 3 bases, with 11 bases between. The CDR3 sequence: CASSAGHGGNTIYF. For the CDR3, the DNA is TGTGCCAGCAGTGCGGGACACGGTGGAAACACCATATATTTT.

This clonotype was found a few times. V usage is TRBV7-9 and J usage is TRBJ2-4, with 10 bases that match TRBD1. This CDR3 spans 16 amino acids. Germline V CDR1 and CDR2: SEHNR, FQNEAQ (reference sequence). V shed 5 bases, J shed 2 bases, and the junction held 6 bases outside the gene matches. In DNA, the CDR3 is TGTGCCAGCAGCGAGGACAGGGGGGGGACCAAAAACATTCAGTACTTC. Its translation: CASSEDRGGTKNIQYF.

At least ten counts were recorded for this clonotype. The chain carries TRBV13 and TRBJ2-7; 10 nucleotides line up with TRBD2. The CDR3 has 15 amino acids. The J segment lost 3 bases and the V segment lost 5 bases, leaving 7 bases of the junction unmatched. Looked up from germline, CDR1 is PRHDT and CDR2 is FYEKMQ (reference sequence). The chain's CDR3 is CASSTAGGRSYEQYF. CDR3 coding DNA: TGTGCCAGCAGCACAGCGGGGGGGCGAAGCTACGAGCAGTACTTC.

A few counts support this clonotype. The chain links TRBV5-1 to TRBJ1-5; 7 bases are a match to TRBD1. With 1 base clipped from V and 6 bases from J, the junction kept 7 bases outside the gene matches. The CDR3 contains 15 residues. The germline gives CDR1 SGHRS, CDR2 YFSETQ. CDR3: CASSLITGAGQPQHF. In nucleotides, the CDR3 is TGCGCCAGCAGCTTGATAACAGGGGCGGGTCAGCCCCAGCATTTT.

In this sample, this clonotype turned up a few times. The rearrangement uses TRBV6-1 and TRBJ1-2; no reliable D call. Trimming removed 5 bases from V and 0 bases from J, with 10 bases in between. Per the germline V gene, CDR1 is MNHNS and CDR2 is SASEGT. This CDR3 has 14 amino acids. The CDR3 DNA is TGTGCCAGCAGTACCGCTCCTCCTAACTATGGCTACACCTTC. Translating it yields CASSTAPPNYGYTF.

This clonotype was found a few times. At one boundary the junction diverges from the germline segment, which might be a read error. This chain connects TRBV5-1 to TRBJ2-1; TRBD1 might be the D (5 bases). The CDR3 length is 14 residues. Germline V gives CDR1 SGHRS, CDR2 YFSETQ. The CDR3 reads CASSLVPGNNEQFF. The CDR3 DNA reads TGCGCCAGCAGCTTGGTTCCAGGGAACAACGAGCAGTTCTTC.

This clonotype was seen at least ten times. V usage is TRBV5-1 and J usage is TRBJ2-7; D might be TRBD1 (6 bases). This CDR3 is 15 amino acids long. Germline CDR1 and CDR2: SGHRS and YFSETQ. Trimming left V 5 bases short and J 2 bases short, with 17 bases between. The DNA for the CDR3 is TGCGCCAGCAGTACGAGCCGGGACACCACCTACGAGCAGTACTTC. This sequence encodes CASSTSRDTTYEQYF.

This clonotype was counted only a few times. V and J are TRBV7-9 and TRBJ2-7; TRBD2 matches 8 bases. The germline CDR1 and CDR2 sequences are SEHNR and FQNEAQ (reference sequence). There are 14 residues in the CDR3. V lost 11 bases and J lost 2; bases outside the gene matches: 11. The CDR3 DNA reads as TGTGCCCGTGAAGCACTAGCGGACGCCTACGAGCAGTACTTC. Its protein is CAREALADAYEQYF.

The chain joins TRBV7-9 to TRBJ1-2, with 9 bases identical to TRBD1. The CDR3 contains 14 residues. With V trimmed by 1 base and J by 6 bases, 3 bases remained unmatched. Germline-derived CDR1 and CDR2 are SEHNR and FQNEAQ (reference sequence). The CDR3 reads CASSLEDRGDGYTF. The CDR3, as DNA: TGTGCCAGCAGCTTAGAGGACAGGGGAGATGGCTACACCTTC.

This clonotype has a handful of counts. This rearrangement joins TRBV27 to TRBJ1-1; no reliable D call. Germline-derived CDR1 and CDR2 are MNHEY and SMNVEV (reference sequence). This CDR3 has 15 residues. V was shortened by 2 bases and J by 3 bases, with 13 bases between the two germline ends. The CDR3, as DNA: TGTGCCAGCAGTTTAAGGCGTCTACGTGACACTGAAGCTTTCTTT. It encodes CASSLRRLRDTEAFF.

Details on this clonotype: A much larger clone lies a single base off, so this may be a read error. The V and J genes are TRBV20-1 and TRBJ2-3; a weak D match, TRBD1 (7 bases). CDR1 is DFQATT, CDR2 SNEGSKA, per germline (reference sequence). Deletions cut 3 bases from V and 4 bases from J, with 17 bases between. The CDR3 has 15 residues. CDR3 bases: TGCAGTGCTAGTACTAGCAGGGGGGTTGCAGATACGCAGTATTTT. It translates to CSASTSRGVADTQYF.

V and J are TRBV2 and TRBJ1-2; D may be TRBD1 (6 bases). V was cut by 7 bases and J by 0 bases, with 12 bases left in between. This CDR3 is built from 14 residues. Per the germline V gene, CDR1 is SNHLY and CDR2 is FYNNEI. The CDR3 coding sequence is TGTGCCAGCACTCCGGGGGGCACTAACTATGGCTACACCTTC. It specifies CASTPGGTNYGYTF.

This clonotype was seen more than once but under ten times. CDR3 region: CASSLVGLDSDTQYF. The CDR3 DNA follows: TGTGCCAGCAGCTTAGTTGGGCTAGACTCAGATACGCAGTATTTT. This chain links TRBV7-2 with TRBJ2-3; D is unresolved. V was clipped by 1 base and J by 4 bases, with 12 bases between them. Germline lookup yields CDR1 SGHTA and CDR2 FQGNSA. This CDR3 spans 15 amino acids.